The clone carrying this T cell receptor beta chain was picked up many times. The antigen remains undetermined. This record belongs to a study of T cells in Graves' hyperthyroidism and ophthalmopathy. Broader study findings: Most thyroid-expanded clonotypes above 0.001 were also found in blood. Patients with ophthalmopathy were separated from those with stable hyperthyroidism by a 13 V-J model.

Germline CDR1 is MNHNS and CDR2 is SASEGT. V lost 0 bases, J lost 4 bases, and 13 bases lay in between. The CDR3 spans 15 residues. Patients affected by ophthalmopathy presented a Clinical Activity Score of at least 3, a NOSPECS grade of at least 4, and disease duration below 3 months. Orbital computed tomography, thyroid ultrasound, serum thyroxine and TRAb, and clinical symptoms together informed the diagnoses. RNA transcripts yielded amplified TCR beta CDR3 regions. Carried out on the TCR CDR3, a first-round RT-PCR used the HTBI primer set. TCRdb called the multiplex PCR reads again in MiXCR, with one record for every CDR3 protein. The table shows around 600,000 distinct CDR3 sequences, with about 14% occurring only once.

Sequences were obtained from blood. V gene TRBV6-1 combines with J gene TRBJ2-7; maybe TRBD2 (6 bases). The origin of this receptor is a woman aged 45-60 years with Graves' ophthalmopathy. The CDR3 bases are TGTGCCAGCAGTGAAGCCCCCGGGAGTCTGTACGAGCAGTACTTC. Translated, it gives CASSEAPGSLYEQYF.